The 26 T cell receptor beta chains presented below share a single source sample, sequenced in a study of blood T cell repertoires in COVID-19. The table came from immunoSEQ multiplex PCR; TCRdb's copy has only in-frame clones and leaves some out. Of about 64,000 clones detected, around 85% appear once; the ten largest clones hold 8.5% to 10%. Sequenced: peripheral blood. These receptors were obtained from a human donor in a cohort sampled during active COVID-19.

This clone was seen more than once but under ten times. The gene calls are TRBV6-5 and TRBJ2-2; D possibly corresponds to TRBD2 (6 bases). From germline, CDR1 is MNHEY and CDR2 SVGAGI. Trimming left V 8 bases short and J 2 bases short, with 15 bases between. The CDR3 length is 15 residues. The CDR3 DNA sequence: TGTGCCAGCCGGTCGGCTAGCGTAAACACCGGGGAGCTGTTTTTT. Translation: CASRSASVNTGELFF.

V usage is TRBV27 and J usage is TRBJ2-7, with 8 bases lining up with TRBD2. Germline V gene sequence: CDR1 MNHEY, CDR2 SMNVEV (reference sequence). Trimming took 4 bases from V and 3 from J; bases not matched to a gene: 8. The length of the CDR3 is 15 residues. The CDR3 reads CASSYTGLAGYEQYF. CDR3 nucleotides: TGTGCCAGCAGTTACACTGGACTAGCAGGCTACGAGCAGTACTTC.

A few counts support this clone. Other DNA sequences of this sample code for an identical CDR3. The rearrangement links TRBV7-2 to TRBJ2-5; 12 positions match TRBD2. V dropped 5 bases and J dropped 2; count of bases not matched to a gene: 6. CDR1 and CDR2 (germline): SGHTA, FQGNSA. The CDR3 has 16 residues. Written as DNA, the CDR3 is TGTGCCAGCAGCCTGGGACTAGCGGGTTTTCAAGAGACCCAGTACTTC. Its translation is CASSLGLAGFQETQYF.

The V and J genes are TRBV5-6 and TRBJ2-7, with TRBD1 matching 12 bases. This CDR3 is 17 amino acids long. Trimming took 3 bases from V and 0 from J; bases not matched to a gene: 7. Germline loops: CDR1 SGHDT, CDR2 YYEEEE. The CDR3 sequence: CASSSGTGGPSSYEQYF. In nucleotides, the CDR3 is TGTGCCAGCAGCTCCGGGACAGGGGGCCCGAGCTCCTACGAGCAGTACTTC.

The gene calls are TRBV30 and TRBJ2-7, with 10 bases matching TRBD2. Trimming removed 0 bases from V and 0 bases from J; junction bases left unmatched: 14. Germline V gives CDR1 GTSNPN, CDR2 SVGIG (reference sequence). CDR3 size: 19 residues. Written as DNA, the CDR3 is TGTGCCTGGAGTGTACCCCGGGTTAGCGGGAGGACGAACTCCTACGAGCAGTACTTC. This gives the protein CAWSVPRVSGRTNSYEQYF.

DNA of the CDR3: TGCGCCAGCAGCCAAGACTACGGGACAGAGCTCTATGGCTACACCTTC. This gives the protein CASSQDYGTELYGYTF. V gene TRBV4-3 combines with J gene TRBJ1-2, with TRBD1 matching over 7 bases. The CDR3 sequence is 16 residues long. Trimming removed 0 bases from V and 4 bases from J; junction bases left unmatched: 8. Germline CDR1 and CDR2: LGHNA and YSLEER.

This rearrangement joins TRBV6-5 to TRBJ2-7, with TRBD2 matching 13 bases. The V gene end was trimmed by 6 bases and the J gene end by 9 bases; junction bases not matched to a gene: 11. The germline V gene has CDR1 MNHEY and CDR2 SVGAGI. The CDR3 runs 15 residues. DNA for the CDR3: TGTGCCAGCAGCAAACTAGCGGGAGGGCCTGTCGGGCAGTACTTC. As protein: CASSKLAGGPVGQYF.

In DNA, the CDR3 is TGTGCCAGCAGCCAAGATGAGGGCACCGGTTTCCAAGAGACCCAGTACTTC. This gives the protein CASSQDEGTGFQETQYF. V usage is TRBV14 and J usage is TRBJ2-5; D may be TRBD2 (5 bases). This CDR3 has 17 amino acids. With 0 bases removed from V and 1 base from J, the gap between germline ends came to 15 bases. Germline assignment: CDR1 SGHDN and CDR2 FVKESK.

The chain uses TRBV28 and TRBJ2-7; TRBD1 aligns across 7 bases. With 4 bases clipped from V and 0 bases from J, the junction kept 3 bases outside the gene matches. CDR3 length equals 14 residues. Looked up from germline, CDR1 is MDHEN and CDR2 is SYDVKM. CDR3 loop: CASSSGTDSYEQYF. CDR3 nucleotide sequence: TGTGCCAGCAGTTCCGGGACAGACTCCTACGAGCAGTACTTC. Using reference TRBV28 and TRBJ2-7 for the parts outside the CDR3, the full variable domain is DVKVTQSSRYLVKRTGEKVFLECVQDMDHENMFWYRQDPGLGLRLIYFSYDVKMKEKGDIPEGYSVSREKKERFSLILESASTNQTSMYLCASSSGTDSYEQYFGPGTRLTVT.

This chain links TRBV19 with TRBJ2-1; TRBD2 matches 12 bases. V shed 5 bases, J shed 10 bases, and the junction held 6 bases outside the gene matches. CDR1 and CDR2 from the germline V gene are LNHDA and SQIVND (reference sequence). This CDR3 spans 14 amino acids. CDR3 protein: CASSSLAGGIEQFF. The CDR3 region has the DNA TGTGCCAGTAGTTCCCTAGCGGGAGGGATCGAGCAGTTCTTC.

The chain is built from TRBV11-1 and TRBJ2-1, with 8 bases aligning to TRBD1. The CDR3 consists of 15 residues. CDR1 and CDR2 (germline): SGHAT, FQDESV (reference sequence). The J segment lost 8 bases and the V segment lost 1 base, leaving 7 bases of the junction unmatched. The DNA for the CDR3 is TGTGCCAGCAGCTTAGACAGGGGGTCCTCCCATGAGCAGTTCTTC. It translates to CASSLDRGSSHEQFF. The entire variable domain, with the rest obtained from reference TRBV11-1 and TRBJ2-1, is as follows: EAEVAQSPRYKITEKSQAVAFWCDPISGHATLYWYRQILGQGPELLVQFQDESVVDDSQLPKDRFSAERLKGVDSTLKIQPAELGDSAMYLCASSLDRGSSHEQFFGPGTRLTVL.

The rearrangement links TRBV25-1 to TRBJ2-5; 7 positions agree with TRBD1. Trimming at V came to 4 bases and at J to 5 bases, leaving 16 bases not matched to a gene. CDR1 MGHDK and CDR2 SYGVNS come from the germline V gene. This CDR3 is built from 17 residues. The CDR3 sequence: CASSGSDRLGVRETQYF. CDR3 nucleotide sequence: TGTGCCAGCAGTGGGTCGGACAGGTTAGGGGTAAGGGAGACCCAGTACTTC. Based on the CDR3 plus reference TRBV25-1 and TRBJ2-5, the full variable domain is EADIYQTPRYLVIGTGKKITLECSQTMGHDKMYWYQQDPGMELHLIHYSYGVNSTEKGDLSSESTVSRIRTEHFPLTLESARPSHTSQYLCASSGSDRLGVRETQYFGPGTRLLVL.

The chain carries TRBV30 and TRBJ1-6, with D unclear. The CDR3 runs 17 residues. Germline loops: CDR1 GTSNPN, CDR2 SVGIG (reference sequence). V was pared by 0 bases and J by 2 bases, with 14 bases between. Here the CDR3 reads CAWSVLAGKTYNSPLHF. CDR3 nucleotides: TGTGCCTGGAGTGTACTGGCAGGAAAGACCTATAATTCACCCCTCCACTTT.

The V and J genes are TRBV7-2 and TRBJ2-1; TRBD2 agrees at 7 bases. CDR1 and CDR2 from the germline V gene are SGHTA and FQGNSA. V gave up 1 base and J gave up 3 bases; unmatched junction bases: 6. The CDR3 has 16 residues. The chain's CDR3 is CASSLGPSGVYNEQFF. The CDR3 DNA sequence: TGTGCCAGCAGCTTAGGCCCTAGCGGAGTCTACAATGAGCAGTTCTTC. The whole variable domain, filled in from reference TRBV7-2 and TRBJ2-1, reads GAGVSQSPSNKVTEKGKDVELRCDPISGHTALYWYRQSLGQGLEFLIYFQGNSAPDKSGLPSDRFSAERTGGSVSTLTIQRTQQEDSAVYLCASSLGPSGVYNEQFFGPGTRLTVL.

The chain links TRBV29-1 to TRBJ2-4; 9 bases line up with TRBD1. The CDR3 extends over 15 amino acids. J gave up 7 bases and V 7 bases, and 14 bases lay outside the gene matches. CDR1 is SQVTM and CDR2 is ANQGSEA in the germline V gene. CDR3 nucleotides: TGCAGCGCACAGGGGGCGTCTGGGGGGAAGAACATTCAGTACTTC. Its protein is CSAQGASGGKNIQYF.

This clone has only one observation. V is TRBV2 and J is TRBJ2-1, with a possible D match to TRBD2 (7 bases). Germline V gene lookup returns CDR1 SNHLY and CDR2 FYNNEI. Deletions cut 6 bases from V and 3 bases from J, with 15 bases between. The CDR3 covers 15 residues. This CDR3 is CASRRGGANYNEQFF. The CDR3 bases are TGTGCCAGCAGGAGGGGGGGGGCCAACTACAATGAGCAGTTCTTC.

V gene TRBV19 combines with J gene TRBJ2-5; 10 bases line up with TRBD1. J gave up 5 bases and V 7 bases, and 7 bases lay outside the gene matches. This CDR3 has 14 amino acids. The V gene's germline CDR1 is LNHDA and CDR2 SQIVND (reference sequence). This CDR3 reads CASTVTGGRETQYF. CDR3 DNA: TGTGCCAGTACCGTGACAGGGGGCAGGGAGACCCAGTACTTC.

The chain employs TRBV7-9 and TRBJ2-7; 8 positions agree with TRBD1. The CDR3 sequence is 15 residues long. With 5 bases clipped from V and 3 bases from J, the junction kept 9 bases outside the gene matches. Germline V gene lookup returns CDR1 SEHNR and CDR2 FQNEAQ (reference sequence). The CDR3 sequence is CASSPSWTGYYEQYF. CDR3 nucleotide sequence: TGTGCCAGCAGCCCCTCCTGGACAGGGTACTACGAGCAGTACTTC.

This clone showed up just once. The chain uses TRBV28 and TRBJ2-1, with 8 bases lining up with TRBD2. Trimming took 6 bases from V and 7 from J; bases not matched to a gene: 11. The CDR3 covers 15 residues. Germline V gene lookup returns CDR1 MDHEN and CDR2 SYDVKM. The CDR3 loop reads CASSPGAGVKNEQFF. In nucleotides, the CDR3 is TGTGCCAGCAGCCCTGGAGCGGGAGTTAAGAATGAGCAGTTCTTC. Complete variable domain (other parts from reference TRBV28 and TRBJ2-1): DVKVTQSSRYLVKRTGEKVFLECVQDMDHENMFWYRQDPGLGLRLIYFSYDVKMKEKGDIPEGYSVSREKKERFSLILESASTNQTSMYLCASSPGAGVKNEQFFGPGTRLTVL.

The genes are TRBV7-9 and TRBJ2-5, with 8 nucleotides matching TRBD1. Germline CDR1 and CDR2: SEHNR and FQNEAQ (reference sequence). V trimming: 6 bases; J trimming: 3 bases; junction bases outside the gene matches: 12. This CDR3 has 16 amino acids. In DNA form, the CDR3 reads TGTGCCAGCAGTTTCGGAACAGGGGGAGGTGAAGAGACCCAGTACTTC. Its protein product is CASSFGTGGGEETQYF.

This chain uses TRBV4-3 with TRBJ2-3; 12 nucleotides line up with TRBD2. Germline V lookup: CDR1 LGHNA, CDR2 YSLEER. J gave up 4 bases and V 0 bases, and 2 bases lay outside the gene matches. The CDR3 sequence is 16 residues long. CDR3 in DNA: TGCGCCAGCAGCCAAGATCTAGCGGGAGGGCCAGATACGCAGTATTTT. Protein product: CASSQDLAGGPDTQYF.

V gene TRBV7-2 combines with J gene TRBJ1-4, with D unclear. The V gene lost 11 bases and the J gene lost 6 bases, with 16 bases spanning the gap. Per the germline V gene, CDR1 is SGHTA and CDR2 is FQGNSA. CDR3 size: 13 residues. The CDR3 DNA reads TGTGCCTCCTCCCTAGAGCCCCATGAAAAACTGTTTTTT. This gives the protein CASSLEPHEKLFF.

The chain links TRBV4-1 to TRBJ1-2; D is possibly TRBD1 (5 bases). The V end was cut by 3 bases, the J end by 3 bases, with 17 bases between. CDR3 size: 16 residues. Germline V gene lookup returns CDR1 MGHRA and CDR2 YSYEKL. CDR3 sequence: CASSQAGRTGDYGYTF. As DNA, the CDR3 is TGCGCCAGCAGCCAGGCGGGAAGAACAGGCGACTATGGCTACACCTTC.

The J gene is TRBJ2-7, the V gene TRBV6-6; 7 bases fit TRBD1. The CDR3 sequence is 15 residues long. Trimming cost V 6 bases and J 5 bases; bases outside gene matches: 13. The germline V gene encodes CDR1 MNHNY and CDR2 SVGAGI (reference sequence). The CDR3 DNA follows: TGTGCCAGCAGGGGGGTGGGACAGACATACGACGAGCAGTACTTC. Its protein product is CASRGVGQTYDEQYF.

The chain uses TRBV18 and TRBJ2-4; D is undetermined. Germline V gene sequence: CDR1 KGHSH, CDR2 LQKENI. Between the trimmed V and J ends, which lost 6 bases and 4 bases, there was a span of 13 bases. CDR3 size: 14 residues. CDR3 bases: TGTGCCAGCTCCCCCAACCTCCAGAAAAACATTCAGTACTTC. Translation: CASSPNLQKNIQYF.

This sequence joins TRBV27 and TRBJ2-1, with 7 bases lining up with TRBD2. This CDR3 is built from 15 residues. Germline loops: CDR1 MNHEY, CDR2 SMNVEV (reference sequence). V was pared by 5 bases and J by 7 bases, with 11 bases of the junction left unmatched. The CDR3 sequence is CASSHPSGNSNEQFF. CDR3 DNA sequence: TGTGCCAGCAGTCATCCTAGCGGAAATTCAAATGAGCAGTTCTTC.